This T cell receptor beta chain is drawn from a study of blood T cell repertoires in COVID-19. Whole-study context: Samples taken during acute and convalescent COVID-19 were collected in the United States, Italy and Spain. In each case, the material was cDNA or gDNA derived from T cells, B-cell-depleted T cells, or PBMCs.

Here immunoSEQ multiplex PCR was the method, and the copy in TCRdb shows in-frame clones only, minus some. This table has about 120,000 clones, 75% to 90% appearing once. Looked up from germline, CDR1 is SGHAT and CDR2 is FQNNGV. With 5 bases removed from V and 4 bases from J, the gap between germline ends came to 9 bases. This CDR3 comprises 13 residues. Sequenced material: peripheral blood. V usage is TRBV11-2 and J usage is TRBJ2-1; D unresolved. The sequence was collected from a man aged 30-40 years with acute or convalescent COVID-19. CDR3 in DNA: TGTGCCAGCAGCGTGTCGGGTTACAATGAGCAGTTCTTC. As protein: CASSVSGYNEQFF.